The 30 T cell receptor beta chains reported below all come from one sample, sequenced in a study of Graves' ophthalmopathy and Graves' hyperthyroidism. RNA transcripts provided the template for amplifying TCR beta CDR3 regions. HTBI primers were used in a first-round RT-PCR, which preceded a second-round multiplex PCR. TCRdb re-called the multiplex PCR reads through MiXCR, storing one row per CDR3 protein. The repertoire holds under 400,000 distinct CDR3 sequences, with roughly 15% as singletons. Sequenced sample: peripheral blood. These receptors all come from an adult man with Graves' ophthalmopathy.

This clonotype has ten or more counts. The chain employs TRBV12-3 or TRBV12-4 and TRBJ1-1, with D perhaps TRBD1 (6 bases). The CDR3 length is 13 residues. Trimming took 3 bases from V and 3 from J, leaving 8 bases between them. CDR3 coding DNA: TGTGCCAGCAGTTTCTGGACAGACACTGAAGCTTTCTTT. Protein sequence: CASSFWTDTEAFF.

As regards this clonotype: A clone one base away is much larger, so this may be a read error. Written as DNA, the CDR3 is TGCAGCGTTCGGATCCTCGGGGAGCTGTTTTTT. Its protein is CSVRILGELFF. The genes are TRBV29-1 and TRBJ2-2; the D is unclear. This CDR3 is built from 11 residues. The ends were cut back, 5 bases at V and 7 bases at J, with 8 bases in the middle. Germline V gene data show CDR1 as SQVTM and CDR2 as ANQGSEA.

This clonotype was seen many times. The chain links TRBV4-1 to TRBJ2-6, with D perhaps being TRBD1 or TRBD2 (5 bases each). The germline gives CDR1 MGHRA, CDR2 YSYEKL. This CDR3 is built from 19 residues. The V end lost 3 bases, the J end lost 0 bases, and 18 bases lay between the germline ends. Here the CDR3 reads CASSQDWGRELSGANVLTF. The CDR3 DNA sequence: TGCGCCAGCAGCCAGGACTGGGGCAGAGAGCTCTCTGGGGCCAACGTCCTGACTTTC.

This clonotype occurred a few times. This may arise from a read error, as a much more abundant clone is one base away. The chain uses TRBV4-1 and TRBJ1-1, with D tentatively TRBD1 (5 bases). CDR1 and CDR2 from the germline V gene are MGHRA and YSYEKL. This CDR3 comprises 16 residues. CDR3 DNA: TGCGCCATCAGCCAAGTTACCAGGGCTGGAAACACTGAAGCTTTCTTT. Translated, it gives CAISQVTRAGNTEAFF.

Only a few counts were recorded for this clonotype. The chain links TRBV20-1 to TRBJ2-4, with 10 bases fitting TRBD1. Germline loops: CDR1 DFQATT, CDR2 SNEGSKA (reference sequence). The CDR3 contains 15 residues. Trimming cost V 6 bases and J 5 bases; bases outside gene matches: 10. CDR3 nucleotide sequence: TGCAGTGCCCAAAACGCGGGACAGGGGCAAAACATTCAGTACTTC. It codes for CSAQNAGQGQNIQYF.

This clonotype was recorded many times. The chain has TRBV25-1 and TRBJ1-6; D is undetermined. With 1 base removed from V and 6 bases from J, the gap between germline ends came to 10 bases. The CDR3 loop spans 15 amino acids. The germline CDR1 and CDR2 sequences are MGHDK and SYGVNS. The CDR3 is CASSESRIPNSPLHF. The CDR3 nucleotides read TGTGCCAGCAGTGAATCCAGGATTCCTAATTCACCCCTCCACTTT.

This clonotype has at least ten counts. The chain uses TRBV7-8 and TRBJ2-2; D possibly corresponds to TRBD2 (6 bases). CDR1 SGHVS and CDR2 FQNEAQ come from the germline V gene. The length of the CDR3 is 15 residues. The V gene lost 3 bases and the J gene lost 4 bases, with 12 bases spanning the gap. The CDR3 is CASSFFTSTTGELFF. The CDR3, as DNA: TGTGCCAGCAGCTTTTTTACTAGCACCACCGGGGAGCTGTTTTTT.

At least ten counts were recorded for this clonotype. The chain has TRBV12-5 and TRBJ2-7, with a possible D match to TRBD2 (6 bases). V gave up 0 bases and J gave up 2 bases, with 20 bases separating them. The germline V gene has CDR1 LGHNT and CDR2 FRNRAP. CDR3 size: 18 residues. The CDR3 nucleotides read TGTGCTAGTGGTTTGGTACTTAGCGGAGACCACTTGCCCTACGAGCAGTACTTC. Translation: CASGLVLSGDHLPYEQYF.

This clonotype occurred many times. The rearrangement uses TRBV5-1 and TRBJ2-5, with 10 bases fitting TRBD2. The CDR3 is made up of 16 amino acids. Germline-derived CDR1 and CDR2 are SGHRS and YFSETQ. J was trimmed by 2 bases and V by 1 base; bases with no gene match: 5. This CDR3 is CASSLMASGRQETQYF. Written as DNA, the CDR3 is TGCGCCAGCAGCTTGATGGCTAGCGGGAGACAAGAGACCCAGTACTTC.

This clonotype was seen at least ten times. The chain links TRBV7-2 to TRBJ1-5, with D unresolved. Trimming took 3 bases from V and 3 from J, leaving 9 bases between them. CDR1 is SGHTA and CDR2 is FQGNSA in the germline V gene. The CDR3 has 14 amino acids. The CDR3 is CASSFGLNNQPQHF. In DNA form, the CDR3 reads TGTGCCAGCAGCTTCGGACTGAACAATCAGCCCCAGCATTTT.

Ten or more counts support this clonotype. The V call is TRBV5-1, the J call TRBJ1-1; 8 nucleotides agree with TRBD1. After removal of 3 bases from V and 7 bases from J, the junction contained 8 bases not matched to a gene. The germline CDR1 and CDR2 sequences are SGHRS and YFSETQ. This CDR3 is 14 amino acids long. As DNA, the CDR3 is TGCGCCAGCAGCTCCGACAGGGGAAGAATTGAAGCTTTCTTT. It yields the protein CASSSDRGRIEAFF.

At least ten counts were recorded for this clonotype. The gene calls are TRBV7-8 and TRBJ2-5; TRBD2 is a possible D gene (6 bases). Germline CDR1 reads SGHVS; CDR2 reads FQNEAQ. The CDR3 length is 14 residues. Trimming shortened V by 5 bases and J by 1 base, and 11 bases separated the two germline ends. CDR3 in DNA: TGTGCCAGCAGCGCATTCGGGGGCCAAGAGACCCAGTACTTC. As protein: CASSAFGGQETQYF.

This clonotype was counted many times. V gene TRBV7-9 combines with J gene TRBJ2-5, with D perhaps being TRBD1 or TRBD2 (5 bases each). V dropped 7 bases and J dropped 0 bases, with 12 bases sitting between them. Germline CDR1 and CDR2: SEHNR and FQNEAQ (reference sequence). There are 14 residues in the CDR3. CDR3 amino acids: CASTPGRYQETQYF. For the CDR3, the DNA is TGTGCCAGCACCCCGGGACGGTACCAAGAGACCCAGTACTTC.

This clonotype occurred many times. V gene TRBV4-2 combines with J gene TRBJ1-1, with unresolved D. Germline CDR1 and CDR2: LGHNA and YNFKEQ. Deletions cut 0 bases from V and 4 bases from J, with 15 bases between. The CDR3 runs to 16 residues. The CDR3 sequence: CASSQDWEGSFTEAFF. CDR3 nucleotide sequence: TGTGCCAGCAGCCAAGATTGGGAGGGTTCGTTCACTGAAGCTTTCTTT.

In its sample, this clonotype was seen many times. The gene calls are TRBV7-8 and TRBJ1-5; 9 bases align to TRBD1. V shed 5 bases, J shed 4 bases, and the junction held 3 bases outside the gene matches. Germline V CDR1 and CDR2: SGHVS, FQNEAQ. The CDR3 consists of 14 residues. This CDR3 reads CASSRQGVNQPQHF. The CDR3 DNA reads as TGTGCCAGCAGCCGACAGGGGGTGAATCAGCCCCAGCATTTT.

This clonotype was counted at least ten times. The chain uses TRBV20-1 and TRBJ2-5, with 9 positions matching TRBD2. V was clipped by 3 bases and J by 1 base; unmatched bases: 3. The V gene's germline CDR1 is DFQATT and CDR2 SNEGSKA (reference sequence). The CDR3 totals 14 residues. CDR3 bases: TGCAGTGCTAGGACTAGCGGAAGCCAAGAGACCCAGTACTTC. This translates into CSARTSGSQETQYF.

This clonotype occurred many times. The chain carries TRBV7-6 and TRBJ2-5, with TRBD2 identical over 9 bases. Germline lookup yields CDR1 SGHVS and CDR2 FNYEAQ. This CDR3 is built from 14 residues. The ends lost 3 bases at V and 5 bases at J; junction bases unmatched: 4. The CDR3 loop is CASSLAGGLETQYF. The CDR3, as DNA: TGTGCCAGCAGCTTGGCGGGGGGGCTTGAGACCCAGTACTTC.

In its sample, this clonotype was seen once. The V call is TRBV6-2 or TRBV6-3, the J call TRBJ2-7; D is perhaps TRBD2 (6 bases). Trimming shortened V by 5 bases and J by 1 base, and 15 bases separated the two germline ends. The CDR3 totals 15 residues. Germline lookup yields CDR1 MNHEY and CDR2 SVGEGT. This chain's CDR3 is CASSPGLLGSYEQYF. The CDR3 DNA reads TGTGCCAGCAGTCCGGGACTGTTAGGGTCCTACGAGCAGTACTTC.

The V call is TRBV24-1, the J call TRBJ2-7; tentatively, D is TRBD1 (5 bases). The germline V gene encodes CDR1 KGHDR and CDR2 SFDVKD. Trimming took off 5 bases at V and 5 bases at J, with 12 bases between the two ends. This CDR3 region has 13 residues. In nucleotides, the CDR3 is TGTGCCACCAGTGGGGGCTCTTCGGACGAGCAGTACTTC. This gives the protein CATSGGSSDEQYF.

This clonotype came up many times. The chain uses TRBV5-6 and TRBJ1-1; perhaps TRBD1 as D (6 bases). This CDR3 region has 16 residues. V gave up 0 bases and J gave up 5 bases, with 17 bases separating them. Germline CDR1 reads SGHDT; CDR2 reads YYEEEE. The CDR3 loop reads CASSLEGGVRGTEAFF. CDR3 in DNA: TGTGCCAGCAGCTTGGAAGGGGGGGTAAGAGGGACTGAAGCTTTCTTT.

This clonotype was recorded once. One base away lies a much larger clone, so this may be a sequencing read error. V usage is TRBV28 and J usage is TRBJ1-5; D may be TRBD1 (5 bases). The length of the CDR3 is 16 residues. Looked up from germline, CDR1 is MDHEN and CDR2 is SYDVKM. The V end lost 4 bases, the J end lost 9 bases, and 22 bases lay between the germline ends. CDR3 nucleotide sequence: TGTGCCAGCAGTTCCCCTCGACACGCCGAGGGGCGGCCCCAGCATTTT. Encoded protein: CASSSPRHAEGRPQHF. Together with reference TRBV28 and TRBJ1-5, the CDR3 gives the full variable domain: DVKVTQSSRYLVKRTGEKVFLECVQDMDHENMFWYRQDPGLGLRLIYFSYDVKMKEKGDIPEGYSVSREKKERFSLILESASTNQTSMYLCASSSPRHAEGRPQHFGDGTRLSIL.

The V gene is TRBV12-3 or TRBV12-4, the J gene TRBJ1-5; D perhaps matches TRBD1 (5 bases). The V end lost 3 bases, the J end lost 3 bases, and 9 bases lay between the germline ends. CDR3 length: 14 residues. DNA for the CDR3: TGTGCCAGCAGTTTTTCGGGACCCAATCAGCCCCAGCATTTT. Protein sequence: CASSFSGPNQPQHF.

The chain has TRBV7-2 and TRBJ2-7; 13 bases match TRBD2. This CDR3 region has 14 residues. V gave up 6 bases and J gave up 9 bases; unmatched junction bases: 8. Germline V CDR1 and CDR2: SGHTA, FQGNSA. CDR3 amino acids: CASSSGLAGEWQYF. CDR3 nucleotide sequence: TGTGCCAGCAGTTCTGGACTAGCGGGAGAGTGGCAGTACTTC.

This clonotype was recorded many times. This chain joins TRBV6-6 and TRBJ1-1; 7 bases are shared with TRBD1. The trim removed 5 bases at V and 4 bases at J, leaving 4 bases unmatched. CDR1 and CDR2 (germline): MNHNY, SVGAGI (reference sequence). This CDR3 region has 13 residues. The CDR3, as DNA: TGTGCCAGCAGTCCAACAGGGGCCACTGAAGCTTTCTTT. This sequence encodes CASSPTGATEAFF.

This clonotype was recorded many times. The rearrangement uses TRBV7-8 and TRBJ2-7; a possible D gene is TRBD2 (7 bases). V dropped 1 base and J dropped 4 bases, with 14 bases sitting between them. The CDR3 contains 15 residues. Germline lookup yields CDR1 SGHVS and CDR2 FQNEAQ. CDR3 sequence (DNA): TGTGCCAGCAGCTTAGAGGAGGGGGGGCGGTACGAGCAGTACTTC. Encoded protein: CASSLEEGGRYEQYF.

This clonotype was counted at least ten times. V usage is TRBV30 and J usage is TRBJ2-5; 8 bases are shared with TRBD2. With V trimmed by 2 bases and J by 9 bases, 17 bases remained unmatched. Germline CDR1 reads GTSNPN; CDR2 reads SVGIG (reference sequence). This CDR3 region has 16 residues. The CDR3 DNA follows: TGTGCCTGGAGTCGAAAGGTTTCTAGCGGGCTTTCGGCCCAGTACTTC. It yields the protein CAWSRKVSSGLSAQYF.

This clonotype was found many times. The chain combines TRBV6-1 with TRBJ1-5; no reliable D call. CDR3 size: 13 residues. Germline assignment: CDR1 MNHNS and CDR2 SASEGT. Trimming left V 8 bases short and J 6 bases short, with 14 bases between. CDR3 DNA sequence: TGTGCCAGCGCCCCCGGAATTCGTCAGCCCCAGCATTTT. This codes for CASAPGIRQPQHF.

This clonotype was observed at least ten times. The rearrangement uses TRBV4-1 and TRBJ1-6, with TRBD1 matching over 10 bases. Germline values: CDR1 MGHRA, CDR2 YSYEKL. J gave up 9 bases and V 0 bases, and 11 bases lay outside the gene matches. This CDR3 is built from 18 residues. CDR3 in DNA: TGCGCCAGCAGCCAAGATTCCCGACAGGGGGCGCGGGGTTCACCCCTCCACTTT. The encoded protein is CASSQDSRQGARGSPLHF.

This clonotype has a count of ten or more. This sequence joins TRBV6-5 and TRBJ2-5, with 7 bases lining up with TRBD1. Germline CDR1 reads MNHEY; CDR2 reads SVGAGI. The CDR3 extends over 15 amino acids. V dropped 4 bases and J dropped 4; count of bases not matched to a gene: 9. The CDR3 sequence: CASSSSGTVGETQYF. CDR3 nucleotide sequence: TGTGCCAGCAGTTCTTCCGGGACAGTCGGAGAGACCCAGTACTTC.

In regard to this clonotype: A junction end diverges from the germline sequence, so it may reflect a read error. V and J are TRBV2 and TRBJ2-2; 10 nucleotides line up with TRBD2. The germline CDR1 and CDR2 sequences are SNHLY and FYNNEI. The CDR3 is 16 amino acids. CDR3 amino acids: CASSEVPAGGTGGLFF. The DNA for the CDR3 is TGTGCCAGCAGTGAAGTTCCAGCGGGAGGGACCGGGGGGCTGTTTTTT.